This note documents a single T cell receptor (beta chain) sequence. The sample is drawn from a study of blood T cell repertoires in COVID-19. As for the study in general: Acute and convalescent COVID-19 specimens originated in the United States, Italy and Spain.

This CDR3 region has 14 residues. Trimming took 4 bases from V and 8 from J; bases not matched to a gene: 7. CDR1 is LGHDT and CDR2 is YNNKEL in the germline V gene (reference sequence). The data were produced by immunoSEQ multiplex PCR, yet TCRdb's version contains in-frame clones alone and is incomplete. Seen here are 180,000 or so clones, approximately 89% observed once, and the top ten hold around 0.77%. The chain combines TRBV3-1 (or the pseudogene TRBV3-2) with TRBJ1-2; 10 bases fit TRBD1. The TCR sequence derives from a woman between 18 and 29 years old who had recovered from COVID-19. Sequences were obtained from PBMCs or T cells enriched from blood (not recorded which). CDR3 nucleotides: TGTGCCAGCAGCCCCCGGACAGGGGGTGGGGGCTACACCTTC. Amino acids: CASSPRTGGGGYTF.